This entry lists 21 T cell receptor beta chains sequenced from one sample in a study of T-cell memory formation after mild COVID-19. TCRdb itself ran the 5' RACE reads through MiXCR, one entry per CDR3 protein. This sample yields about 320,000 distinct CDR3 sequences, of which around an eighth are seen a single time; approximately 22% belongs to the top ten. Sequenced material: PBMCs or a T cell subset sorted from them (not recorded which). Every receptor here comes from a man aged 18 to 29 who had mild COVID-19 (a few samples of this study predate the infection). Cell type and time point are not known.

This clonotype has only a few counts. The V and J genes are TRBV7-9 and TRBJ2-7; unclear D gene. Germline V gene data show CDR1 as SEHNR and CDR2 as FQNEAQ (reference sequence). The CDR3 runs to 15 residues. V was clipped by 4 bases and J by 0 bases, with 13 bases between them. The CDR3: CASSSALKSSYEQYF. The CDR3 region has the DNA TGTGCCAGCAGCTCAGCGCTTAAGAGCTCCTACGAGCAGTACTTC.

V is TRBV2 and J is TRBJ2-7; D unresolved. V was trimmed by 2 bases and J by 3 bases, leaving 14 bases between them. Germline loops: CDR1 SNHLY, CDR2 FYNNEI. The CDR3 contains 15 residues. The CDR3 DNA is TGTGCCAGCAGTGAACAGGTTCCGAATAGCTACGAGCAGTACGTC. Translating it yields CASSEQVPNSYEQYV.

This clonotype occurred many times. The CDR3, as DNA: TGCGCCAGCAGCTTGCCCCGGGGGGGGCGTGAAAAACTGTTTTTT. This codes for CASSLPRGGREKLFF. The V and J genes are TRBV5-1 and TRBJ1-4; TRBD1 might be the D (6 bases). Germline CDR1 is SGHRS and CDR2 is YFSETQ. The CDR3 consists of 15 residues. V was cut by 1 base and J by 7 bases, with 14 bases left in between.

This chain joins TRBV6-2 or TRBV6-3 and TRBJ2-7, with D perhaps given as TRBD1 or TRBD2 (5 bases each). The CDR3 totals 15 residues. Germline V gene data show CDR1 as MNHEY and CDR2 as SVGEGT. Trimming left V 6 bases short and J 3 bases short, with 18 bases between. This chain's CDR3 is CASRYQGFGIYEQYF. The DNA for the CDR3 is TGTGCCAGCAGGTACCAGGGCTTCGGGATCTACGAGCAGTACTTC.

This chain connects TRBV2 to TRBJ2-7, with D uncertain. V was pared by 7 bases and J by 6 bases, with 16 bases between. From germline, CDR1 is SNHLY and CDR2 FYNNEI. This CDR3 region has 13 residues. The CDR3, as DNA: TGTGCCAGCACCCGGACGGCCGTGCTCGAGCAGTACTTC. The encoded protein is CASTRTAVLEQYF.

V is TRBV5-1 and J is TRBJ1-2; no definite D call. CDR1 is SGHRS, CDR2 YFSETQ, per germline. The V end lost 7 bases, the J end lost 0 bases, and 19 bases lay between the germline ends. The CDR3 runs 16 residues. DNA of the CDR3: TGCGCCAGCTATCCGCCTTCTGGCAATCCTAACTATGGCTACACCTTC. Translating gives CASYPPSGNPNYGYTF.

In this sample, this clonotype turned up a few times. This chain joins TRBV6-6 and TRBJ2-2; D possibly uses TRBD1 or TRBD2 (5 bases each). Germline CDR1 reads MNHNY; CDR2 reads SVGAGI (reference sequence). CDR3 length equals 15 residues. Trimming shortened V by 8 bases and J by 7 bases, and 20 bases separated the two germline ends. Written as DNA, the CDR3 is TGTGCCAGCTGGGGGATGGGGTCTCGAGTCGGGGAGCTGTTTTTT. Protein: CASWGMGSRVGELFF.

V and J are TRBV3-1 and TRBJ1-4; D not resolved. CDR3 size: 15 residues. Trimming stripped 1 base from V and 1 base from J, with 7 bases between. Germline CDR1 and CDR2: LGHDT and YNNKEL (reference sequence). Written as DNA, the CDR3 is TGTGCCAGCAGCCAAGCGCGTGTAACTAATGAAAAACTGTTTTTT. This codes for CASSQARVTNEKLFF.

J is TRBJ2-5 and V is TRBV4-3; a weak D match, TRBD2 (5 bases). Germline loops: CDR1 LGHNA, CDR2 YSLEER. The CDR3 length is 15 residues. V was shortened by 4 bases and J by 1 base, with 13 bases between the two germline ends. CDR3 nucleotide sequence: TGCGCCAGCAGCCCCCTCGGGAACAGCCAAGAGACCCAGTACTTC. It yields the protein CASSPLGNSQETQYF.

This clonotype was detected ten times or more. V usage is TRBV4-3 and J usage is TRBJ2-3; D call uncertain. The V end was cut by 1 base, the J end by 4 bases, with 12 bases between. The germline V gene encodes CDR1 LGHNA and CDR2 YSLEER. There are 15 residues in the CDR3. The DNA of the CDR3 is TGCGCCAGCAGCCAAGGGGAAGGTGGCCCAGATACGCAGTATTTT. Translating it yields CASSQGEGGPDTQYF.

This clonotype was counted ten times or more. This sequence joins TRBV12-3 or TRBV12-4 and TRBJ2-3; 12 bases agree with TRBD2. J was trimmed by 4 bases and V by 6 bases; bases with no gene match: 8. The CDR3 is 16 residues long. For the CDR3, the DNA is TGTGCCAGCAGGCGGCTAGCGGGGGGGCGGGCAGATACGCAGTATTTT. The encoded protein is CASRRLAGGRADTQYF.

This clonotype showed up just a few times. The chain recombines TRBV7-9 with TRBJ2-7; D ambiguous. The CDR3 runs to 12 residues. Germline assignment: CDR1 SEHNR and CDR2 FQNEAQ (reference sequence). V shed 3 bases and J shed 2 bases, with 5 bases lying between them. CDR3 sequence (DNA): TGTGCCAGCAGCTTCGGAGCCTACGAGCAGTACGTC. Protein product: CASSFGAYEQYV.

This clonotype appeared a few times. The rearrangement uses TRBV28 and TRBJ1-6, with 10 positions matching TRBD1. Germline CDR1 reads MDHEN; CDR2 reads SYDVKM. The length of the CDR3 is 14 residues. The V gene end was trimmed by 8 bases and the J gene end by 10 bases; junction bases not matched to a gene: 8. The CDR3 loop is CASRRDRGQSPLHF. Here the CDR3 DNA reads TGTGCCAGCCGCCGGGACAGGGGCCAATCACCCCTCCACTTT.

The sample holds a few counts of this clonotype. J is TRBJ1-1 and V is TRBV4-3; a possible D gene is TRBD1 (5 bases). The V gene lost 6 bases and the J gene lost 1 base, with 12 bases spanning the gap. This CDR3 contains 14 residues. Germline lookup yields CDR1 LGHNA and CDR2 YSLEER. The CDR3 is CASRPRGRNTEAFF. The CDR3 bases are TGCGCCAGCAGGCCCCGGGGGAGGAACACTGAAGCTTTCTTT.

The chain joins TRBV7-3 to TRBJ2-3; the D is unclear. V gave up 5 bases and J gave up 5 bases, with 8 bases separating them. This CDR3 is built from 12 residues. The germline V gene encodes CDR1 SGHTA and CDR2 FQGTGA. CDR3 nucleotides: TGTGCCAGCAGCCAACCGGGAGATACGCAGTATTTT. It yields the protein CASSQPGDTQYF.

This clonotype occurred many times. This sequence joins TRBV6-5 and TRBJ2-5; D may correspond to TRBD1 or TRBD2 (6 bases each). Deletions cut 7 bases from V and 7 bases from J, with 19 bases between. Germline V gene lookup returns CDR1 MNHEY and CDR2 SVGAGI. This CDR3 has 14 residues. The CDR3 bases are TGTGCCAGCATGGAGGGGGGACCCTCCGGGACCCAGTACTTC. It yields the protein CASMEGGPSGTQYF.

The V gene is TRBV4-3, the J gene TRBJ2-1; D call uncertain. CDR1 and CDR2 from the germline V gene are LGHNA and YSLEER. The CDR3 is made up of 15 amino acids. The V end lost 4 bases, the J end lost 4 bases, and 14 bases lay between the germline ends. Here the CDR3 reads CASSLSTSSYNEQFF. As DNA, the CDR3 is TGCGCCAGCAGCCTCAGTACCTCATCTTACAATGAGCAGTTCTTC.

The table lists this clonotype with a few counts. The V and J genes are TRBV5-1 and TRBJ2-5; 7 positions agree with TRBD1. There are 15 residues in the CDR3. Germline assignment: CDR1 SGHRS and CDR2 YFSETQ. V was clipped by 4 bases and J by 1 base; unmatched bases: 7. The DNA for the CDR3 is TGCGCCAGCAGCCCCCAAGGGGGCTTCCAAGAGACCCAGTACTTC. It specifies CASSPQGGFQETQYF.

This clonotype has just a few counts. This chain links TRBV28 with TRBJ2-6, with 12 bases lining up with TRBD1. Losses at the gene ends were 4 bases for V and 2 bases for J; bases not matched to a gene: 9. The CDR3 sequence is 19 residues long. Germline CDR1 reads MDHEN; CDR2 reads SYDVKM. CDR3 amino acids: CASSSRKRDRGPGANVLTF. CDR3 DNA sequence: TGTGCCAGCAGTTCCCGAAAACGGGACAGGGGGCCTGGGGCCAACGTCCTGACTTTC.

This clonotype was seen more than once but under ten times. This rearrangement joins TRBV6-6 to TRBJ1-5; D uncertain. Germline V gene lookup returns CDR1 MNHNY and CDR2 SVGAGI (reference sequence). V was pared by 8 bases and J by 6 bases, with 23 bases between. The CDR3 spans 16 residues. The CDR3 loop reads CASGSERRASGQPQHF. The CDR3 DNA follows: TGTGCCAGCGGGTCCGAGAGGAGGGCCTCGGGTCAGCCCCAGCATTTT.

V gene TRBV18 combines with J gene TRBJ1-1, with a tentative D call TRBD1 (6 bases). The CDR3 sequence is 16 residues long. Germline assignment: CDR1 KGHSH and CDR2 LQKENI. V lost 3 bases, J lost 5 bases, and 19 bases lay in between. The CDR3 sequence: CASSPGIAGQGTEAFF. The DNA for the CDR3 is TGTGCCAGCTCACCCGGGATAGCAGGGCAGGGGACTGAAGCTTTCTTT.